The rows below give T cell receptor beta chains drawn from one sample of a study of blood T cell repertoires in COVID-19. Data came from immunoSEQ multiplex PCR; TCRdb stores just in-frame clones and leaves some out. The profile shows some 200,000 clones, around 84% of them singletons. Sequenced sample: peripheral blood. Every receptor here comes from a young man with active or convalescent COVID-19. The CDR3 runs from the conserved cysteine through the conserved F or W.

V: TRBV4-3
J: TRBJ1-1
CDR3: CASSPAGWFTEAFF

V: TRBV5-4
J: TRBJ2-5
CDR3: CASSLDRGLGETQYF

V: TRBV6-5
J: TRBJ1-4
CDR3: CATLLDRESEKLFF

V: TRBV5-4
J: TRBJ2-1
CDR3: CASSGTGSSYNEQFF

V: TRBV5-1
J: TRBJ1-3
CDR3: CASSLPSDRVSGNTIYF

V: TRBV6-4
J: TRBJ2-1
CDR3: CASSKGLANYNEQFF

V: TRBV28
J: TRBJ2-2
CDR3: CASSFRGQGANTGELFF

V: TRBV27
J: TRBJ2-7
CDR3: CASSAPGQGLNEQYF

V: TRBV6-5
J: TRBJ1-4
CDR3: CASSQGARKEKLFF

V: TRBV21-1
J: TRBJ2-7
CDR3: CASSKRGPNEQYF

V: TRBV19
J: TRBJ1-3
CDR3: CASSMAADRVGNTIYF

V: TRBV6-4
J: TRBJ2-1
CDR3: CASNGLAGPTYNEQFF

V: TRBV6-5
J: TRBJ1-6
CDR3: CASSLRDRGNSPLHF

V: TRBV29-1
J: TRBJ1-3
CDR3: CSVEDPETGNTIYF

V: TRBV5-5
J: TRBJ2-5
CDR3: CASSGGSTGLETQYF

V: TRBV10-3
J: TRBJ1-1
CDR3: CAISGGQSANEAFF

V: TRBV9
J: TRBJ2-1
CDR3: CASSVGTSGRGSYNEQFF

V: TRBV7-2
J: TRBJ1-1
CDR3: CASSLAEGVTEAFF

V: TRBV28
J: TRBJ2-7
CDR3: CASSPSFAGSSYEQYF

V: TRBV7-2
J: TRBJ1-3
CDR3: CASSNGQGGTIYF

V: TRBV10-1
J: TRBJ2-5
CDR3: CASSLGDYQETQYF

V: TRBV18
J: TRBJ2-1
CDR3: CASSPSPSGPYNEQFF

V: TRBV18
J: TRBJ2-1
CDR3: CASSAGGPYNEQFF

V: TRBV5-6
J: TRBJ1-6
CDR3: CASSLDGSYNSPLHF

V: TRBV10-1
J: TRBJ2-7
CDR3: CASSPGRGGEQYF

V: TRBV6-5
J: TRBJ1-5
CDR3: CASARSNQPQHF

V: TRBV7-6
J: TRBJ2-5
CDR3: CASTEGQGARETQYF

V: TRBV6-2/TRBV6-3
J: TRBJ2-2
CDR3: CASSTTGSTGELFF

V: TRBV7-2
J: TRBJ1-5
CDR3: CASSLLPGQSNQPQHF

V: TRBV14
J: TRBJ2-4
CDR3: CASSRQGVGSGPYIQYF

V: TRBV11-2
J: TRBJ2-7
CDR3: CASSLVVDEQYF

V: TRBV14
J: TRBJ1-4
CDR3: CASSPRVTTNEKLFF

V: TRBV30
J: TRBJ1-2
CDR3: CAGGTSLYYGYTF

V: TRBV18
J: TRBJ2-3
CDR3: CASSEGLPDTQYF

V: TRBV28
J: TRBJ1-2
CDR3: CASNRAGHYGYTF

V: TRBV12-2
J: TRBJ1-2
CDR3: CASRLSARANYGYTF

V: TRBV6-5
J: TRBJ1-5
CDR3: CASRQGTSNQPQHF

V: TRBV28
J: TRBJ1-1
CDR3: CASSLQTKAFF

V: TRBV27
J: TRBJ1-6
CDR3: CASSPTFSSSYNSPLHF

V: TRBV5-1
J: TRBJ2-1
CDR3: CASSPMGQSSYNEQFF

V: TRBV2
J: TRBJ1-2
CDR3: CASSEEPNYGYTF

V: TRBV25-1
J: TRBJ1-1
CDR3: CASSDQGHRYTEAFF

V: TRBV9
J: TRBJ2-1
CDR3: CASRAGTGPIGQFF